This T cell receptor (beta chain) came from a study of blood T cell repertoires in COVID-19. Background on the study: Whether acute or convalescent, the COVID-19 samples came from the United States, Italy and Spain. PBMCs, B-cell-depleted T cells, or T cells were the source of the cDNA or gDNA that made up the material.

In the study's own analysis: Amplification of reference gene primers was used by the study to estimate nucleated cell counts. Measured with immunoSEQ multiplex PCR; TCRdb has only the in-frame clones, and not every one. That table supplies the V and J calls and clone size; D and trimming were determined from the DNA. The sample gives around 380,000 clones, around 84% of which show up once; under 1.2% is in the top ten. CDR1 is MNHEY and CDR2 is SMNVEV in the germline V gene (reference sequence). CDR3 size: 14 residues. Trimming shortened V by 1 base and J by 6 bases, and 10 bases separated the two germline ends.

The sample was peripheral blood. The receptor's source is a human donor with acute or convalescent COVID-19. The donor label of this sample is uncertain. This chain links TRBV27 with TRBJ1-5; D is uncertain. The CDR3 loop reads CASSLYGGSQPQHF. CDR3 sequence (DNA): TGTGCCAGCAGTTTATACGGAGGTTCTCAGCCCCAGCATTTT.